Sequencing of this T cell receptor beta chain was carried out in a study of blood T cell repertoires in COVID-19. Across the whole study: The cDNA or gDNA used as material had been derived from T cells, B-cell-depleted T cells, or PBMCs.

In the original processing: Researchers report that nucleated cell counts were estimated from reference gene primer amplification. Assay used: immunoSEQ multiplex PCR; TCRdb lists only in-frame clones, some missing. The V and J calls and clone size come from that table; D and trimming were worked out from the DNA. This table holds under 250,000 clones, around four fifths found once. The CDR3 has 13 residues. CDR1 and CDR2 (germline): SGHTA, FQGNSA. Trimming took 5 bases from V and 3 from J, leaving 11 bases between them. This sequence originates from a woman in her 70s with active or convalescent COVID-19. The chain uses TRBV7-2 and TRBJ2-7; TRBD1 might be the D (6 bases). The sequencing sample was made of peripheral blood. The CDR3 reads CASSPLGGYEQYF. CDR3 nucleotide sequence: TGTGCCAGCAGCCCCCTAGGGGGCTACGAGCAGTACTTC.